This entry describes one T cell receptor beta chain. These data originate in a study of T cells expressing NK-cell markers. Germline V lookup: CDR1 SGHVS, CDR2 FNYEAQ. This CDR3 contains 13 residues. A 5'RACE template switching approach incorporating UMIs was used to make TCR beta cDNA. TCRdb reanalyzed the 5' RACE reads and collapses them to one entry per CDR3 protein, without DNA. The table for this sample gives hundreds of thousands of distinct CDR3 sequences. The V call is TRBV7-6, the J call TRBJ1-3; TCRdb proposes TRBD1, but this gene call is untestable without DNA. The TCR originated in a young man in good health. Sequenced sample: blood T cells: a sorted CD56 or NKG2C T cell subset, CD4+ or CD8+ T cells, or bulk PBMC T cells (not recorded which). This chain's CDR3 is CASSRGQVDTIYF.